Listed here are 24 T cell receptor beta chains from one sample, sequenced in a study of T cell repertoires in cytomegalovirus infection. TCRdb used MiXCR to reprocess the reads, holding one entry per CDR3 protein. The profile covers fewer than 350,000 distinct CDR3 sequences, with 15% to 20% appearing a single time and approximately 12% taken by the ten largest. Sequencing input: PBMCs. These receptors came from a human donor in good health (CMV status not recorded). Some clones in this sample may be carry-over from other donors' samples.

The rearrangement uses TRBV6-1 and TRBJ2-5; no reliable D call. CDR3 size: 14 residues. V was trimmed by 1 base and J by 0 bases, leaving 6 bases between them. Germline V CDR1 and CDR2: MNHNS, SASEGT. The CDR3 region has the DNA TGTGCCAGCAGTGAAGTTGGACACCAAGAGACCCAGTACTTC. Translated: CASSEVGHQETQYF.

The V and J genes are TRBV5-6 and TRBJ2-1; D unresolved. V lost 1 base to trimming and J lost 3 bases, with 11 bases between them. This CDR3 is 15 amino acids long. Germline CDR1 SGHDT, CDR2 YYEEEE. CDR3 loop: CASSLMMDGYNEQFF. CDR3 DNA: TGTGCCAGCAGCTTGATGATGGACGGCTACAATGAGCAGTTCTTC.

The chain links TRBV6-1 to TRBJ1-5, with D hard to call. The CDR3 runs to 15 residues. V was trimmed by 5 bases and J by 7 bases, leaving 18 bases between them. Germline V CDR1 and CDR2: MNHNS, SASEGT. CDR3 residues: CASSKGRERGQPQHF. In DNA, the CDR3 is TGTGCCAGCAGTAAAGGCCGGGAAAGAGGGCAGCCCCAGCATTTT.

The CDR3 is CASSLLELGSGNTIYF. The CDR3, as DNA: TGTGCCAGCAGCTTACTCGAACTCGGGTCTGGAAACACCATATATTTT. This chain uses TRBV11-2 with TRBJ1-3; D is unresolved. V was clipped by 2 bases and J by 1 base, with 12 bases between them. CDR1 SGHAT and CDR2 FQNNGV come from the germline V gene. The CDR3 is made up of 16 amino acids.

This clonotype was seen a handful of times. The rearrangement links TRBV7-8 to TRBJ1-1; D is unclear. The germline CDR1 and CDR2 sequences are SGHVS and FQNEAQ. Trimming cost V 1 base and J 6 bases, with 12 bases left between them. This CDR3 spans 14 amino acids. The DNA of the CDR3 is TGTGCCAGCAGCTTAGACACCTGGGAGGCTGAAGCTTTCTTT. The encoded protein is CASSLDTWEAEAFF. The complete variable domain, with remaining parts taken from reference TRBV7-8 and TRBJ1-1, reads GAGVSQSPRYKVAKRGQDVALRCDPISGHVSLFWYQQALGQGPEFLTYFQNEAQLDKSGLPSDRFFAERPEGSVSTLKIQRTQQEDSAVYLCASSLDTWEAEAFFGQGTRLTVV.

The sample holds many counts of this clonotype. The CDR3 DNA reads as TGTGCCAGCAGCACCCGGACTAGCGGGGGGGTGGAGACCCAGTACTTC. Translated: CASSTRTSGGVETQYF. This rearrangement joins TRBV7-2 to TRBJ2-5; 15 positions match TRBD2. Germline V gene data show CDR1 as SGHTA and CDR2 as FQGNSA. Trimming cost V 5 bases and J 5 bases; bases outside gene matches: 6. The CDR3 spans 16 residues.

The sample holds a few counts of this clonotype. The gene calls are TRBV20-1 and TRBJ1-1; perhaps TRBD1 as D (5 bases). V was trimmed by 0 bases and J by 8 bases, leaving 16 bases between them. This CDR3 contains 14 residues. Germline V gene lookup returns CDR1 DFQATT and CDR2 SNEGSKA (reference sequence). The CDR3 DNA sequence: TGCAGTGCTAGAGATTTTGGAGACAGTTTAGAAGCTTTCTTT. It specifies CSARDFGDSLEAFF.

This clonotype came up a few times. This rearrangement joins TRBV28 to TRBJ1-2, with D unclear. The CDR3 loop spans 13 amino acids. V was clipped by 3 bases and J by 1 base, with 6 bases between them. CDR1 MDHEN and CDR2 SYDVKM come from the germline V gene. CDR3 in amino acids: CASSFEINYGYTF. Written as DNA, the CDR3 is TGTGCCAGCAGTTTCGAGATTAACTATGGCTACACCTTC.

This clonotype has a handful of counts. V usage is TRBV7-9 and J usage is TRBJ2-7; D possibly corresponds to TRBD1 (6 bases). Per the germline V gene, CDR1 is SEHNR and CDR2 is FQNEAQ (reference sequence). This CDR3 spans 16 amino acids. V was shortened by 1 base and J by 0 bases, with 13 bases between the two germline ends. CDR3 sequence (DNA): TGTGCCAGCAGCTTAGATACAGGGATCAGCTCCTACGAGCAGTACTTC. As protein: CASSLDTGISSYEQYF.

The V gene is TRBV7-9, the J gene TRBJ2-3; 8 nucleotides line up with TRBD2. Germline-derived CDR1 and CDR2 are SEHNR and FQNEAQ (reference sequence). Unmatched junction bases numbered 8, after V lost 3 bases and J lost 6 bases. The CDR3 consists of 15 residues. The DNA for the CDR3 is TGTGCCAGCAGCTTGGACACTAGCGGTACGGATACGCAGTATTTT. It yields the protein CASSLDTSGTDTQYF.

CDR3 in DNA: TGTGCCAGCAGGGGACTAGCCCCCTCCTACAATGAGCAGTTCTTC. It codes for CASRGLAPSYNEQFF. This chain links TRBV5-8 with TRBJ2-1, with TRBD2 identical over 9 bases. This CDR3 contains 15 residues. The germline CDR1 and CDR2 sequences are SGHTS and YDEGEE. V lost 5 bases to trimming and J lost 0 bases; unmatched junction nucleotides: 3.

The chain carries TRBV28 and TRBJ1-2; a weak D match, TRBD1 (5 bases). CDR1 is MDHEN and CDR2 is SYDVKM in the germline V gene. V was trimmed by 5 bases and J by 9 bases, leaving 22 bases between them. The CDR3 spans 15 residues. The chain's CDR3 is CASSRSGGGRGRYTF. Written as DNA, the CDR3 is TGTGCCAGCAGTAGAAGTGGGGGGGGGAGAGGACGCTACACCTTC.

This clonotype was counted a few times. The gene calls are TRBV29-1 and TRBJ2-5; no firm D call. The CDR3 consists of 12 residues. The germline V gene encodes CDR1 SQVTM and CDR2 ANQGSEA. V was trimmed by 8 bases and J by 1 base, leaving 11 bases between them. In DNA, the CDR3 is TGCAGCATCAGACACCTCCAAGAGACCCAGTACTTC. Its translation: CSIRHLQETQYF.

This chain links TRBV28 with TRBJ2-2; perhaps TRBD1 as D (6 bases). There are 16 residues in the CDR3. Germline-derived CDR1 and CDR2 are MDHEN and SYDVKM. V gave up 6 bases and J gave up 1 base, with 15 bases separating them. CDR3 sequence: CASSPWGHENTGELFF. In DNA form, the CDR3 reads TGTGCCAGCAGCCCGTGGGGACACGAGAACACCGGGGAGCTGTTTTTT.

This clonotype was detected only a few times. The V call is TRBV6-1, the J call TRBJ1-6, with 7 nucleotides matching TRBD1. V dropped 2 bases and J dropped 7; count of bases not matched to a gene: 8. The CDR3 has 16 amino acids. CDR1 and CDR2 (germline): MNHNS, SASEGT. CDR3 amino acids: CASSEFYTGENSPLHF. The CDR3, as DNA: TGTGCCAGCAGTGAATTTTATACAGGGGAGAATTCACCCCTCCACTTT.

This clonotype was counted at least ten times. The CDR3 protein is CAISDGTGATDTQYF. Here the CDR3 DNA reads TGTGCCATCAGTGATGGTACAGGGGCCACAGATACGCAGTATTTT. The chain recombines TRBV10-3 with TRBJ2-3, with 7 bases matching TRBD1. There are 15 residues in the CDR3. Germline loops: CDR1 ENHRY, CDR2 SYGVKD. The trim removed 3 bases at V and 2 bases at J, leaving 5 bases unmatched.

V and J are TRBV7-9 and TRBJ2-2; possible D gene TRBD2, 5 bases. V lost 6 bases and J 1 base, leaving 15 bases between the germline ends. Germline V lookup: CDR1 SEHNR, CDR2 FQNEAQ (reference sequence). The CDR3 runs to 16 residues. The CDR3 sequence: CASRPNEGRNTGELFF. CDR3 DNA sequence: TGTGCCAGCAGGCCCAACGAAGGGAGGAACACCGGGGAGCTGTTTTTT.

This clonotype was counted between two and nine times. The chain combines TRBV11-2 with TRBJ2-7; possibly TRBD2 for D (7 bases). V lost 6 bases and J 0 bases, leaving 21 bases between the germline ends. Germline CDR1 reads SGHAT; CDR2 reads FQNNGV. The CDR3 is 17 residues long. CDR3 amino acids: CASRPLTRGAPSYEQYF. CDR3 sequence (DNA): TGTGCCAGCAGACCACTTACCCGGGGGGCCCCCTCCTACGAGCAGTACTTC.

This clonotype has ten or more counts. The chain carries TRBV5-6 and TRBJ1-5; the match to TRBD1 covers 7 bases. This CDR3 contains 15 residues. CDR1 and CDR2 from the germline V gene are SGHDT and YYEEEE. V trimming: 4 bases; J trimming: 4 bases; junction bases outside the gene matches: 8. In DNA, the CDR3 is TGTGCCAGCAGCGGACACTCGACAGGGAATCAGCCCCAGCATTTT. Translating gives CASSGHSTGNQPQHF.

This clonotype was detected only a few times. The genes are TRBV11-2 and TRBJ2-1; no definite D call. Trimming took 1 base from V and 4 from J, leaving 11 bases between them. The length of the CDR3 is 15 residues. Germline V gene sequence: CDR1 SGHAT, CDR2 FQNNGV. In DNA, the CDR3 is TGTGCCAGCAGCTTAGCCCTCGGCAGTTACAATGAGCAGTTCTTC. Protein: CASSLALGSYNEQFF.

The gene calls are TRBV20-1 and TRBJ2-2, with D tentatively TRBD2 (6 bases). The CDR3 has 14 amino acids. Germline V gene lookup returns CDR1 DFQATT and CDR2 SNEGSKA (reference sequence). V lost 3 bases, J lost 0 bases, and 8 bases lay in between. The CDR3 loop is CSAREGANTGELFF. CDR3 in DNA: TGCAGTGCTAGGGAGGGCGCGAACACCGGGGAGCTGTTTTTT.

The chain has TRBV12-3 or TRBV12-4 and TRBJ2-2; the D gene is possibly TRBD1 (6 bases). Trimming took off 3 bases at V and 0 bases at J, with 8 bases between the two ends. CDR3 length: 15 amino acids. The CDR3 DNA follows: TGTGCCAGCAGTTTGGGGACATCGAACACCGGGGAGCTGTTTTTT. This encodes CASSLGTSNTGELFF.

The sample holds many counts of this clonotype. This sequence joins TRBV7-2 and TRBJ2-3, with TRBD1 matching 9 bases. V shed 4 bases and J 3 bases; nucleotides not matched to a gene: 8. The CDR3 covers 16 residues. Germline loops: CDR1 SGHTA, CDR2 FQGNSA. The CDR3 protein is CASSYNRGQGTDTQYF. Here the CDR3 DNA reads TGTGCCAGCAGCTATAACAGGGGGCAGGGGACAGATACGCAGTATTTT. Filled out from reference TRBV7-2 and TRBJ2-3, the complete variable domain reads GAGVSQSPSNKVTEKGKDVELRCDPISGHTALYWYRQSLGQGLEFLIYFQGNSAPDKSGLPSDRFSAERTGGSVSTLTIQRTQQEDSAVYLCASSYNRGQGTDTQYFGPGTRLTVL.

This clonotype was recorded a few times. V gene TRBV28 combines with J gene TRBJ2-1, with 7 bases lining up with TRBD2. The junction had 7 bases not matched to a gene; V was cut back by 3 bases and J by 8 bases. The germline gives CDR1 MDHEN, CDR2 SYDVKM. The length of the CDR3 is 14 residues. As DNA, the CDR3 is TGTGCCAGCAGTTTGGCCCCCGGGGGGTATGAGCAGTTCTTC. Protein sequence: CASSLAPGGYEQFF.